Below, 4 T cell receptor beta chains from the same sample are listed, as sequenced in a study of blood T cell repertoires in COVID-19 (dated by TCRdb to the early 2020s). The library was built by means of the immunoSEQ multiplex PCR assay. The clones in this table, taken by TCRdb from immuneACCESS, are in-frame only. Not every clone is retained; where verified, under half of the shortfall comes from an unresolved V gene, and the cause of the rest is unknown. The sample profile shows roughly 300,000 clones; roughly 85% of them were found once. 2% to 3% of the sample rests with the top ten. Material: PBMCs or T cells enriched from blood (not recorded which). All receptors come from a woman aged 45-65 years who had recovered from COVID-19.

This chain connects TRBV28 to TRBJ2-2; D unresolved. The CDR3 runs to 13 residues. Germline values: CDR1 MDHEN, CDR2 SYDVKM. Trimming removed 8 bases from V and 2 bases from J, with 9 bases in between. The CDR3 sequence is CASRSHNTGELFF. CDR3 DNA sequence: TGTGCCAGCCGGTCCCATAACACCGGGGAGCTGTTTTTT. The full variable domain, in which reference TRBV28 and TRBJ2-2 provide the parts outside the CDR3, is DVKVTQSSRYLVKRTGEKVFLECVQDMDHENMFWYRQDPGLGLRLIYFSYDVKMKEKGDIPEGYSVSREKKERFSLILESASTNQTSMYLCASRSHNTGELFFGEGSRLTVL.

The chain joins TRBV29-1 to TRBJ1-2, with 8 positions matching TRBD1. CDR3 length: 12 residues. CDR1 and CDR2 (germline): SQVTM, ANQGSEA. J was trimmed by 2 bases and V by 7 bases; bases with no gene match: 3. CDR3 bases: TGCAGCGGGACAGGGCAAAACTATGGCTACACCTTC. Amino acids: CSGTGQNYGYTF. Looking up the rest from reference TRBV29-1 and TRBJ1-2 gives the full variable domain: SAVISQKPSRDICQRGTSLTIQCQVDSQVTMMFWYRQQPGQSLTLIATANQGSEATYESGFVIDKFPISRPNLTFSTLTVSNMSPEDSSIYLCSGTGQNYGYTFGSGTRLTVV.

The chain combines TRBV3-1 (or the pseudogene TRBV3-2) with TRBJ1-3, with a weak D call TRBD1 (5 bases). With 5 bases removed from V and 3 bases from J, the gap between germline ends came to 17 bases. CDR3 length: 16 amino acids. Germline V gene data show CDR1 as LGHDT and CDR2 as YNNKEL (reference sequence). The CDR3 DNA reads as TGTGCCAGCAGCTATGGTCGGGGGTCGGTTGGAAACACCATATATTTT. Translated: CASSYGRGSVGNTIYF.

The chain couples TRBV5-1 to TRBJ2-1; TRBD2 agrees at 9 bases. V was clipped by 5 bases and J by 0 bases; unmatched bases: 6. This CDR3 has 16 residues. Germline V gene lookup returns CDR1 SGHRS and CDR2 YFSETQ. The CDR3 spells CASRWVSGSSYNEQFF. The CDR3 DNA follows: TGCGCCAGCAGGTGGGTTAGCGGGAGCTCCTACAATGAGCAGTTCTTC.